Each of the 2 T cell receptor beta chains below was sequenced from the same sample in a study of breast tumors, draining lymph nodes, adjacent tissues. Each CDR3 protein is one row after TCRdb ran MiXCR on the multiplex PCR reads. The sample lists over 10,000 distinct CDR3 sequences, roughly 62% occurring once. Sequencing was done on a sample of tumor-adjacent breast tissue. All receptors derive from a female donor with breast cancer. Some clones in this sample may be carry-over from other donors' samples.

The sample holds one count of this clonotype. The rearrangement joins TRBV6-5 to TRBJ1-4, with D perhaps TRBD1 (6 bases). Trimming removed 4 bases at V and 3 bases at J, with 15 bases between. CDR1 MNHEY and CDR2 SVGAGI come from the germline V gene. This CDR3 is 16 amino acids long. This CDR3 reads CASSSPSGAPNEKLFF. In DNA, the CDR3 is TGTGCCAGCAGTTCACCATCGGGGGCTCCTAATGAAAAACTGTTTTTT.

J is TRBJ1-6 and V is TRBV7-9, with D possibly TRBD1 on 5 matching bases. The CDR3 length is 16 residues. Germline V gene lookup returns CDR1 SEHNR and CDR2 FQNEAQ (reference sequence). V lost 4 bases and J lost 13, with 23 bases in between. CDR3 bases: TGTGCCAGCAGCTCAAAACAGGAGGCGGGGAAATTCCCCCTCCACTTT. Its protein product is CASSSKQEAGKFPLHF.